This T cell receptor beta chain was recovered during a study of T cell changes during pregnancy in multiple sclerosis (dated by TCRdb to the late 2010s). Regarding the complete study: The study examined how the T cell repertoire changed over the course of pregnancy in women with multiple sclerosis.

V loses 3 bases of germline sequence and J loses 2 bases, and the interval between the two ends is 12 bases. The CDR3, from cysteine to phenylalanine, totals 15 residues. The CDR3 DNA has 45 bases and is translated from base 1. Based on the germline V gene (reference sequence), the CDR1 and CDR2 sequences are MNHEY and SMNVEV. Details on this clone: Its binding antigen is unknown. Per-base qualities were not stored, and no clone one base away is much larger.

The library was built by means of the immunoSEQ multiplex PCR assay. The source is immuneACCESS, and TCRdb retained only in-frame sequences with V and J called. Part of the clones is not carried over; for the studies checked, unresolved V genes explain less than half of this, and the remainder is unexplained. The sample table lists fewer than 65,000 clones, roughly 91% of them with a count of one. The ten largest clones capture around 0.85% of the sample. The source material was peripheral blood, sampled before pregnancy. The clonotype was recovered from a female donor with multiple sclerosis, enrolled in a pregnancy study. The V and J genes are TRBV27 and TRBJ2-3; TRBD2 is a weak D gene call, 5 bases matching. Here the CDR3 is given as CASSLERPPTDTQYF. DNA sequence: TGTGCCAGCAGTTTGGAGCGGCCGCCCACAGATACGCAGTATTTT.